Listed below are T cell receptor beta chains from one sample, sequenced in a study of blood T cell repertoires in COVID-19. The table came from immunoSEQ multiplex PCR; TCRdb's copy has only in-frame clones and leaves some out. The sample holds roughly 250,000 clones, over 80% seen once. Sequenced input: PBMCs or T cells enriched from blood (not recorded which). These receptors were collected from a man aged 45-60 years who had been exposed to COVID-19. The CDR3 runs from the conserved cysteine through the conserved F or W. Fields, in order: D gene, J gene, clone size, V gene, CDR3 protein, CDR3 DNA. D genes are given only for firm matches. Clone size is stated in some rows and not others, as once, few, many or a class when expanded.

>TRBD1|TRBJ2-1|.|TRBV5-1
CASSLSGGRDEQFF
TGCGCCAGCAGCTTGTCAGGGGGCCGCGATGAGCAGTTCTTC
>TRBD1|TRBJ2-1|.|TRBV10-1
CASSEQQGAVNEQFF
TGCGCCAGCAGTGAACAACAGGGGGCGGTAAATGAGCAGTTCTTC
>TRBD2|TRBJ2-2|.|TRBV6-7
CATPKAGGFGELFF
TGTGCCACCCCAAAAGCGGGAGGTTTCGGGGAGCTGTTTTTT
>.|TRBJ1-6|.|TRBV25-1
CASSGIKLGQPNSPLHF
TGTGCCAGCAGTGGAATTAAATTAGGACAGCCAAATTCACCCCTCCACTTT
>TRBD2|TRBJ2-1|.|TRBV2
CASRVSSGRTNEQFF
TGTGCCAGCAGGGTGAGTAGCGGGAGGACCAATGAGCAGTTCTTC
>TRBD1|TRBJ1-2|.|TRBV6-5
CASGGDRGGYTF
TGTGCCAGCGGGGGGGACAGGGGCGGCTACACCTTC
>.|TRBJ1-4|.|TRBV28
CASSVPGYEKLFF
TGTGCCAGCAGTGTGCCAGGTTATGAAAAACTGTTTTTT
>.|TRBJ2-1|.|TRBV3-1/TRBV3-2
CASSQGRNEQFF
TGTGCCAGCAGCCAAGGCCGGAATGAGCAGTTCTTC
>.|TRBJ1-2|.|TRBV27
CASSFSARGGYTF
TGTGCCAGCAGTTTCTCAGCTAGAGGGGGCTACACCTTC
>TRBD1|TRBJ2-3|.|TRBV7-9
CASSSRTGYTDTQYF
TGTGCCAGCAGCTCCCGGACAGGGTACACAGATACGCAGTATTTT
>.|TRBJ1-5|.|TRBV5-4
CASSLDREGQPQHF
TGTGCCAGCAGCTTGGACAGGGAGGGACAGCCCCAGCATTTT
>TRBD1|TRBJ2-7|once|TRBV6-5
CASSRTGPYEQYF
TGTGCCAGCAGCCGGACAGGGCCTTACGAGCAGTACTTC
>TRBD2|TRBJ2-1|once|TRBV24-1
CATSWGLAGGSEQFF
TGTGCCACCAGTTGGGGACTAGCGGGAGGGAGTGAGCAGTTCTTC
>TRBD1|TRBJ2-7|.|TRBV7-9
CASSLAGTASEQYF
TGTGCCAGCAGCTTAGCTGGGACAGCGTCTGAGCAGTACTTC
>.|TRBJ1-5|.|TRBV7-3
CASSLPQTGSNQPQHF
TGTGCCAGCAGCTTACCACAAACGGGTAGCAATCAGCCCCAGCATTTT
>TRBD1|TRBJ2-1|.|TRBV9
CASSATGDYNEQFF
TGTGCCAGCAGCGCAACAGGGGACTACAATGAGCAGTTCTTC
>.|TRBJ1-5|.|TRBV19
CASSVSSNQPQHF
TGTGCCAGTAGTGTCTCGAGCAATCAGCCCCAGCATTTT
>TRBD2|TRBJ2-1|.|TRBV10-3
CATGLADYNEQFF
TGTGCCACCGGACTAGCGGACTACAATGAGCAGTTCTTC
>TRBD2|TRBJ2-1|.|TRBV11-2
CASSDRLAGYNEQFF
TGTGCCAGCAGCGACCGACTAGCGGGATACAATGAGCAGTTCTTC
>.|TRBJ1-1|.|TRBV9
CASSAFRATEAFF
TGTGCCAGCAGCGCGTTCAGGGCCACTGAAGCTTTCTTT
>.|TRBJ1-3|.|TRBV3-1/TRBV3-2
CASSQGGGAGLSGNTIYF
TGTGCCAGCAGCCAAGGAGGTGGGGCAGGGCTCTCTGGAAACACCATATATTTT
>TRBD1|TRBJ2-3|.|TRBV11-3
CASSQWGQATTDTQYF
TGTGCCAGCAGCCAGTGGGGACAGGCGACCACAGATACGCAGTATTTT
>TRBD1|TRBJ1-2|.|TRBV28
CASSSTGERGYTF
TGTGCCAGCAGCTCGACAGGGGAAAGAGGCTACACCTTC